Below, 8 T cell receptor beta chains from the same sample are listed, as sequenced in a study of shared clonotypes between healthy human individuals. Profiled with immunoSEQ multiplex PCR; TCRdb holds only in-frame clones, not every one. The sample records approximately 700,000 clones, roughly 72% being singletons. Material for sequencing was memory CD4+ T cells sorted from blood. Sample subset: CD45RA-negative fraction. All receptors come from a woman aged 25 to 39 in good health.

This clone was seen more than once but under ten times. One end of the junction is discordant with germline, which a read error may explain. The chain combines TRBV25-1 with TRBJ1-2; 7 positions agree with TRBD1. CDR1 and CDR2 (germline): MGHDK, SYGVNS. The CDR3 has 12 residues. CDR3 DNA: TGTGCCAGCGGTTATAGACAGGGAAGGATTAGCTTC. Translating it yields CASGYRQGRISF.

The chain is built from TRBV29-1 and TRBJ2-5; 10 bases map to TRBD2. Looked up from germline, CDR1 is SQVTM and CDR2 is ANQGSEA. V lost 5 bases and J lost 8; bases outside the gene matches: 8. This CDR3 is built from 13 residues. The CDR3 bases are TGCAGCGTTCTAATCCTAGCGGGAGAAACCCAGTACTTC. It yields the protein CSVLILAGETQYF.

This clone was seen a handful of times. At the DNA level, this CDR3 is encoded by other sequences in the same sample as well. V gene TRBV7-2 combines with J gene TRBJ2-7, with TRBD2 matching over 7 bases. Germline V gene lookup returns CDR1 SGHTA and CDR2 FQGNSA. The V segment lost 5 bases and the J segment 1 base; nucleotides outside the gene matches: 5. CDR3 length: 14 amino acids. CDR3 amino acids: CASSIQRDSYEQYF. CDR3 DNA sequence: TGTGCCAGCAGCATCCAGCGGGATTCCTACGAGCAGTACTTC.

The chain employs TRBV18 and TRBJ2-5, with D uncertain. The CDR3 is 13 amino acids. Trimming removed 3 bases at V and 5 bases at J, with 10 bases between. CDR1 is KGHSH, CDR2 LQKENI, per germline. The CDR3 DNA sequence: TGTGCCAGCTCACCGAGTTTTGGGGAGACCCAGTACTTC. The encoded protein is CASSPSFGETQYF.

This clone showed up just a few times. The rearrangement links TRBV6-6 to TRBJ2-1, with TRBD1 matching over 10 bases. The CDR3 length is 13 residues. Germline lookup yields CDR1 MNHNY and CDR2 SVGAGI (reference sequence). V dropped 8 bases and J dropped 8; count of bases not matched to a gene: 6. CDR3: CASRDRGTDEQFF. CDR3 DNA sequence: TGTGCCAGCCGGGACAGGGGCACGGATGAGCAGTTCTTC.

This clone was observed once. V gene TRBV11-3 combines with J gene TRBJ2-1, with D perhaps matching TRBD2 (5 bases). The ends were cut back, 5 bases at V and 5 bases at J, with 16 bases in the middle. The CDR3 runs 15 residues. CDR1 is SGHNT and CDR2 is YENEEA in the germline V gene. CDR3 sequence reads: CASSVRTGGHNEQFF. The CDR3 nucleotides read TGTGCCAGCAGCGTACGAACCGGAGGCCACAATGAGCAGTTCTTC.

This clone was seen a few times. The J gene is TRBJ1-5, the V gene TRBV5-1, with D possibly TRBD1 on 6 matching bases. The CDR3 sequence is 14 residues long. Trimming pared 4 bases from V and 10 bases from J, leaving 18 bases between. Germline V gene sequence: CDR1 SGHRS, CDR2 YFSETQ. CDR3 protein: CASSAGQQNSPQHF. The CDR3 coding sequence is TGCGCCAGCAGCGCCGGACAGCAGAATAGTCCCCAGCATTTT. Using reference TRBV5-1 and TRBJ1-5 for the parts outside the CDR3, the full variable domain is KAGVTQTPRYLIKTRGQQVTLSCSPISGHRSVSWYQQTPGQGLQFLFEYFSETQRNKGNFPGRFSGRQFSNSRSEMNVSTLELGDSALYLCASSAGQQNSPQHFGDGTRLSIL.

The chain combines TRBV7-3 with TRBJ2-5, with D possibly TRBD1 on 5 matching bases. V shed 2 bases and J shed 5 bases, with 9 bases lying between them. The CDR3 is 13 amino acids. Looked up from germline, CDR1 is SGHTA and CDR2 is FQGTGA. The CDR3 spells CASSLGHRETQYF. As DNA, the CDR3 is TGTGCCAGCAGCTTAGGACACAGGGAGACCCAGTACTTC.